The T cell receptor beta chain under discussion was sequenced for a study of a mutant IDH1 vaccine in newly diagnosed glioma. About the study: Males made up about 60% and females approximately 38% of treated patients, whose mean age was around 41 years. Earlier therapy was either radiotherapy, temozolomide, or both, and most got both.

Time point reported: baseline, week 1 (first vaccination visit). The treatment here: pre-vaccination baseline after standard-of-care therapy. Each tumor in the donors was a new WHO grade 3 or 4 astrocytoma, IDH1-mutant and ATRX-lost. Repertoires were generated with immunoSEQ multiplex PCR, while TCRdb's copy carries only in-frame clones and drops some. This sample has about 92,000 clones, with just under 80% found just once. Study-wide results and limits: Detectable vaccine-induced immune responses arose in more than 85% of patients.

This clone was seen repeatedly, ten times or more. As yet, its antigen is unknown. The starting material was PBMCs, obtained from a glioma patient treated with radiotherapy, temozolomide or both. The receptor was derived from a middle-aged man with glioma.

The CDR3 sequence is CASSLEGLASYEQYF. The CDR3 DNA reads as TGTGCCAGCAGCTTAGAGGGACTAGCGTCCTACGAGCAGTACTTC. The rearrangement joins TRBV7-9 to TRBJ2-7, with 10 bases matching TRBD2. This CDR3 comprises 15 residues. The ends lost 1 base at V and 1 base at J; junction bases unmatched: 1. In germline, CDR1 is SEHNR, CDR2 FQNEAQ (reference sequence).